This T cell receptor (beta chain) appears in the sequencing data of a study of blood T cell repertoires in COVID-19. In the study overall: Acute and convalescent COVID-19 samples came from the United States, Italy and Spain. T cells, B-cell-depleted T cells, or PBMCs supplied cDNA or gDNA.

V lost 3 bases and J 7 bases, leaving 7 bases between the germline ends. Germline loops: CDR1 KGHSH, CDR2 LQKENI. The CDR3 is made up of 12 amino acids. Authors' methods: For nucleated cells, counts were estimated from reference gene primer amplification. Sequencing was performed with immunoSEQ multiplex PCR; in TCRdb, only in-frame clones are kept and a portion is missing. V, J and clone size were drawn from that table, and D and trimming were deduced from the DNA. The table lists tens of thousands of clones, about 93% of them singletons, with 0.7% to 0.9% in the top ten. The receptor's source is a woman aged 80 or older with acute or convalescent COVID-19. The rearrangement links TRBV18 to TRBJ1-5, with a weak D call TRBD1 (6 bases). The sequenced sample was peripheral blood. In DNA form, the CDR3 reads TGTGCCAGCTCACCCAGGGGACAGCCCCAGCATTTT. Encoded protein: CASSPRGQPQHF. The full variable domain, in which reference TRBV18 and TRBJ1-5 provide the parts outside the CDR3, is NAGVMQNPRHLVRRRGQEARLRCSPMKGHSHVYWYRQLPEEGLKFMVYLQKENIIDESGMPKERFSAEFPKEGPSILRIQQVVRGDSAAYFCASSPRGQPQHFGDGTRLSIL.